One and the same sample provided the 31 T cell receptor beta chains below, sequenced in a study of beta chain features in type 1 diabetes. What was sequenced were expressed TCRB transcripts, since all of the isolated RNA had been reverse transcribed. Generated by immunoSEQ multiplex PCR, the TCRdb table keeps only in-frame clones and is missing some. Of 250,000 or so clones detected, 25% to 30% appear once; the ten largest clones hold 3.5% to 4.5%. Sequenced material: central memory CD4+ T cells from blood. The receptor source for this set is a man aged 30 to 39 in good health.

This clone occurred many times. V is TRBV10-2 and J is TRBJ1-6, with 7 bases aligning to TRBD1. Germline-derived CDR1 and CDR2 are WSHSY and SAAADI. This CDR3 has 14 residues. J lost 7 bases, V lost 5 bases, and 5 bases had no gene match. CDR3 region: CASSLDRTNSPLHF. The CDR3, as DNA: TGCGCCAGCAGTCTGGACAGGACAAATTCACCCCTCCACTTT.

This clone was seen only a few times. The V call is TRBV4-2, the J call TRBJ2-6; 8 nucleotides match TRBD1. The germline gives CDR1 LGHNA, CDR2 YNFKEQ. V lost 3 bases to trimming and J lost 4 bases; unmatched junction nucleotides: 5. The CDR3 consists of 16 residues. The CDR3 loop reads CASSQDRDTGANVLTF. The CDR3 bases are TGTGCCAGCAGCCAGGACAGGGATACCGGGGCCAACGTCCTGACTTTC.

In DNA, the CDR3 is TGTGCCAGCAGCCCTCGGACAGTTATAGGAGGCTACACCTTC. Translation: CASSPRTVIGGYTF. This sequence joins TRBV7-9 and TRBJ1-2; maybe TRBD1 (6 bases). Germline CDR1 SEHNR, CDR2 FQNEAQ (reference sequence). The CDR3 has 14 amino acids. V lost 5 bases, J lost 8 bases, and 18 bases lay in between.

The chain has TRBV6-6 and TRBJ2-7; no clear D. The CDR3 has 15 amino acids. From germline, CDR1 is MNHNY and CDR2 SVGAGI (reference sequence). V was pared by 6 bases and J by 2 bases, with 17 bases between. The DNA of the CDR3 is TGTGCCAGCAGCCCCACTTCCATGGCTCCCTACGAGCAGTACTTC. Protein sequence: CASSPTSMAPYEQYF.

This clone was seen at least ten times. In nucleotides, the CDR3 is TGTGCCAGCAGCGTAGCTCTACTAGCGGCTAGCTCCTACAATGAGCAGTTCTTC. Amino acids: CASSVALLAASSYNEQFF. V is TRBV9 and J is TRBJ2-1; 8 bases are shared with TRBD2. CDR3 size: 18 residues. CDR1 is SGDLS, CDR2 YYNGEE, per germline. Trimming at V came to 0 bases and at J to 0 bases, leaving 8 bases not matched to a gene.

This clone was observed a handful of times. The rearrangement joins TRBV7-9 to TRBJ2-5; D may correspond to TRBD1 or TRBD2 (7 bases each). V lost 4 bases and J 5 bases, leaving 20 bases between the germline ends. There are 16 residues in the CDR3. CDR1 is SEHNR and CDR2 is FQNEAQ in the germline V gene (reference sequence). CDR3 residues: CASSSSGRGGRETQYF. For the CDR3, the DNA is TGTGCCAGCAGCTCCTCCGGCAGGGGGGGCCGTGAGACCCAGTACTTC. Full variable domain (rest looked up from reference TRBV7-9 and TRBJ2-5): DTGVSQNPRHKITKRGQNVTFRCDPISEHNRLYWYRQTLGQGPEFLTYFQNEAQLEKSRLLSDRFSAERPKGSFSTLEIQRTEQGDSAMYLCASSSSGRGGRETQYFGPGTRLLVL.

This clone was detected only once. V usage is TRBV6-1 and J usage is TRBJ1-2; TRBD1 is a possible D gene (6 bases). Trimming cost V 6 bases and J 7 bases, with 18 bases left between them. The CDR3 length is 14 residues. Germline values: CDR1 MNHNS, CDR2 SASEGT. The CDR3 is CASSLQGRPPGYTF. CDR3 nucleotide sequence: TGTGCCAGCAGCTTACAGGGCCGCCCCCCTGGCTACACCTTC.

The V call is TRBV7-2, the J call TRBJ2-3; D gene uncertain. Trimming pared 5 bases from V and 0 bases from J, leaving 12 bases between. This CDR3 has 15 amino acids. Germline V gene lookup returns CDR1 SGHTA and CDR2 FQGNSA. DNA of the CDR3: TGTGCCAGCAGCAACCGCGCGGCTAGCACAGATACGCAGTATTTT. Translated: CASSNRAASTDTQYF.

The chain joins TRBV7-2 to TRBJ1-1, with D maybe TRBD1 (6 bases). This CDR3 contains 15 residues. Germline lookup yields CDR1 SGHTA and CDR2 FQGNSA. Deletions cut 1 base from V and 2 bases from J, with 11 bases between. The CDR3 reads CASSLGGAGNTEAFF. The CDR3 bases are TGTGCCAGCAGCTTAGGGGGGGCCGGTAACACTGAAGCTTTCTTT.

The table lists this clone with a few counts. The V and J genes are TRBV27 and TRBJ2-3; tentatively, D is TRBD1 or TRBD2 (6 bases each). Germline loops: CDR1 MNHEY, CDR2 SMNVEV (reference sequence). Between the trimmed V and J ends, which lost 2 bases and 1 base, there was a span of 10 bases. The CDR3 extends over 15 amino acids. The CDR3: CASSLRGPGTDTQYF. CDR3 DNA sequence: TGTGCCAGCAGTTTACGGGGGCCGGGCACAGATACGCAGTATTTT.

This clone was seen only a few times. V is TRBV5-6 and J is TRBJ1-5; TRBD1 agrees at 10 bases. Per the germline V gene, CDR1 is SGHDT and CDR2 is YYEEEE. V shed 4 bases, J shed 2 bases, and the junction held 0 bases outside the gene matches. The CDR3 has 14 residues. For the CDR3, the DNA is TGTGCCAGCAGCGGGACAGGGGGCAATCAGCCCCAGCATTTT. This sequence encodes CASSGTGGNQPQHF.

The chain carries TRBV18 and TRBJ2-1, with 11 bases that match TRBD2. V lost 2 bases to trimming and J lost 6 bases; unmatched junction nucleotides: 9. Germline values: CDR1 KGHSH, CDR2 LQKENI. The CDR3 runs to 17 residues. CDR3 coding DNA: TGTGCCAGCTCACCAATATATACTAGCGGGAGATTCAATGAGCAGTTCTTC. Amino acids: CASSPIYTSGRFNEQFF.

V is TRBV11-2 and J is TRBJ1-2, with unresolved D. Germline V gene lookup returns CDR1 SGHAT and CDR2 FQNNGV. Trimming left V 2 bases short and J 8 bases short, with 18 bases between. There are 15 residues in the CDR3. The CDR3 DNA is TGTGCCAGCAGCTTAACCGGTCCCAAAGGTGGCGGCTACACCTTC. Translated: CASSLTGPKGGGYTF.

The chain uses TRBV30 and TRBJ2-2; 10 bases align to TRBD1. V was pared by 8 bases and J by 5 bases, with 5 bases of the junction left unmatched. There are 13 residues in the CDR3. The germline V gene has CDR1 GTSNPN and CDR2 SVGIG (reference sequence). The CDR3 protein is CAGRDRGTGELFF. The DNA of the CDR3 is TGTGCCGGCCGGGACAGGGGAACCGGGGAGCTGTTTTTT. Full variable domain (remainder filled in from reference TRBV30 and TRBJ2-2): SQTIHQWPATLVQPVGSPLSLECTVEGTSNPNLYWYRQAAGRGLQLLFYSVGIGQISSEVPQNLSASRPQDRQFILSSKKLLLSDSGFYLCAGRDRGTGELFFGEGSRLTVL.

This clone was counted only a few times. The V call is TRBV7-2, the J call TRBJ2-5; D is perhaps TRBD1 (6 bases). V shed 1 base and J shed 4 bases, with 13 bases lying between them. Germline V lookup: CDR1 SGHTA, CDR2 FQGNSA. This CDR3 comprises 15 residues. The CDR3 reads CASSLGGGGGETQYF. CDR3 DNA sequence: TGTGCCAGCAGCTTAGGTGGGGGCGGAGGAGAGACCCAGTACTTC.

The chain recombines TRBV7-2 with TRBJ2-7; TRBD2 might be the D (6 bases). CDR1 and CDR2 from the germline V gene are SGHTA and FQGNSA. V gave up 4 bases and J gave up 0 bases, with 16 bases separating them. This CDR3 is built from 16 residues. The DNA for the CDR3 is TGTGCCAGCAGCTCCAGCCGGCAGGACTACTCCTACGAGCAGTACTTC. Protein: CASSSSRQDYSYEQYF.

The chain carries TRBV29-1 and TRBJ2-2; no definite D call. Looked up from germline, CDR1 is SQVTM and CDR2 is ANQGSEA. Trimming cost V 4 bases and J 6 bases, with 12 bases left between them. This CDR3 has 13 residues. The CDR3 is CSVGSRVAGELFF. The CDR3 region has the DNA TGCAGCGTTGGGTCTAGGGTCGCCGGGGAGCTGTTTTTT.

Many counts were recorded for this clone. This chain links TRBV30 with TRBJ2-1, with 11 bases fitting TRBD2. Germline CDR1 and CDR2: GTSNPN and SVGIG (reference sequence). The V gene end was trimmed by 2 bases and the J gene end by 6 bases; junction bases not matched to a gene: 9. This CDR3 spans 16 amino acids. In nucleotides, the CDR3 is TGTGCCTGGAGTTCGGGACTAGCGGCCGTACGCAATGAGCAGTTCTTC. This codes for CAWSSGLAAVRNEQFF.

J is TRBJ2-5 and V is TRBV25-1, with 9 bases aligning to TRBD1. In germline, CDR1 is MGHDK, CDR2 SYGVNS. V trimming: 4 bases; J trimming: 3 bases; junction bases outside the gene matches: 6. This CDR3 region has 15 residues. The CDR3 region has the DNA TGTGCCAGCAGTGCCGGGGGACAGGGAAAAGAGACCCAGTACTTC. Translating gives CASSAGGQGKETQYF. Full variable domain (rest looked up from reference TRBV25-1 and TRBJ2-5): EADIYQTPRYLVIGTGKKITLECSQTMGHDKMYWYQQDPGMELHLIHYSYGVNSTEKGDLSSESTVSRIRTEHFPLTLESARPSHTSQYLCASSAGGQGKETQYFGPGTRLLVL.

CDR3 nucleotides: TGTGCCAGCAGCTACAACAATCAGCCCCAGCATTTT. Translating gives CASSYNNQPQHF. The rearrangement links TRBV7-2 to TRBJ1-5, with no clear D. Between the trimmed V and J ends, which lost 4 bases and 3 bases, there was a span of 4 bases. CDR3 length equals 12 residues. The germline V gene has CDR1 SGHTA and CDR2 FQGNSA.

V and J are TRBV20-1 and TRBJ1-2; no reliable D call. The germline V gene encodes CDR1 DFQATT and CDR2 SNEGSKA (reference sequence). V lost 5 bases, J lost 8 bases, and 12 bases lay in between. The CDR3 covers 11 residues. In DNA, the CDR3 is TGCAGTGCTTCTCGACTGGACGGCTACACCTTC. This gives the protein CSASRLDGYTF.

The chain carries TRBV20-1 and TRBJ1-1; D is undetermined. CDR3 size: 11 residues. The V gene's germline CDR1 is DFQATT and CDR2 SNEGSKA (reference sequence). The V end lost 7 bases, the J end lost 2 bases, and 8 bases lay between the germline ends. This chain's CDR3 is CSGTDNTEAFF. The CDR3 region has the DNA TGCAGTGGGACGGACAACACTGAAGCTTTCTTT.

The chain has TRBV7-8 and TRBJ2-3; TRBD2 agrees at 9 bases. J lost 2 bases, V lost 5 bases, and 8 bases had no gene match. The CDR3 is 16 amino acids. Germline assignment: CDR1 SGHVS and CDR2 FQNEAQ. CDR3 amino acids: CASSPTTSGSTDTQYF. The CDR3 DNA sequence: TGTGCCAGCAGCCCGACGACTAGCGGTTCCACAGATACGCAGTATTTT.

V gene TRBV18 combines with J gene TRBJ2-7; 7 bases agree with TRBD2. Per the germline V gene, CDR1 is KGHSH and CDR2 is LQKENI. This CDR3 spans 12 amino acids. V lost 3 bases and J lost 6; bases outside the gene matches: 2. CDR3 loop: CASSPGGIEQYF. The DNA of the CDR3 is TGTGCCAGCTCACCGGGAGGGATCGAGCAGTACTTC.

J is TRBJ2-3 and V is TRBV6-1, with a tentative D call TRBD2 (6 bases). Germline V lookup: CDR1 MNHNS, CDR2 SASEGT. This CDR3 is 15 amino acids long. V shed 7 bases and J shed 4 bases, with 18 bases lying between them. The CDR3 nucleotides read TGTGCCAGCACTTTCGACCTAGCGTCTCCAGATACGCAGTATTTT. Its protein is CASTFDLASPDTQYF.

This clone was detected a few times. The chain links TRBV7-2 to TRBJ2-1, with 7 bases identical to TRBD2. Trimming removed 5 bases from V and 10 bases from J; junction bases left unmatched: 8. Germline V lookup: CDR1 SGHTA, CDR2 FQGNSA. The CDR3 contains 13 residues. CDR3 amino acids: CASSVTPGLEQFF. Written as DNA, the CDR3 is TGTGCCAGCAGCGTAACCCCGGGACTAGAGCAGTTCTTC.

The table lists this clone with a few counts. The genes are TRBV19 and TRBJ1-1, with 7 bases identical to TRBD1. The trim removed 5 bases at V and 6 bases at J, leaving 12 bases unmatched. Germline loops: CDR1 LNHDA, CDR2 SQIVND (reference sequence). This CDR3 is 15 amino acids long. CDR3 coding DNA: TGTGCCAGTAGTGTTAGGGGGCGCGGCGGCCCTGAAGCTTTCTTT. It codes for CASSVRGRGGPEAFF.

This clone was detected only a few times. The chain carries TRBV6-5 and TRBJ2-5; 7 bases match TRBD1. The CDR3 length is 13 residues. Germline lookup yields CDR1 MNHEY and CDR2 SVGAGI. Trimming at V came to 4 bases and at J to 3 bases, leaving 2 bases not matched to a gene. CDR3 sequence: CASSLTGKETQYF. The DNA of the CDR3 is TGTGCCAGCAGTTTGACAGGGAAAGAGACCCAGTACTTC.

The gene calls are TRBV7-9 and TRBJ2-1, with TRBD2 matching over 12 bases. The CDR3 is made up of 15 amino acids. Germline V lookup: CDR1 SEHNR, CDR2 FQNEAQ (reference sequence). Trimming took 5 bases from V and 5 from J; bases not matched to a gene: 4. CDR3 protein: CASSRTSGENNEQFF. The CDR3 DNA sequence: TGTGCCAGCAGCCGGACTAGCGGGGAGAACAATGAGCAGTTCTTC.

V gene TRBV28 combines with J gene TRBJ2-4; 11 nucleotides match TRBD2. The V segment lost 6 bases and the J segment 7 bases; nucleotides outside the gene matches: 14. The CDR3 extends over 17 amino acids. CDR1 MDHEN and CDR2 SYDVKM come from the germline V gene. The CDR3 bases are TGTGCCAGCAGCCGACTAGCGGGGTCGAGAACTGTGAACATTCAGTACTTC. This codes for CASSRLAGSRTVNIQYF.

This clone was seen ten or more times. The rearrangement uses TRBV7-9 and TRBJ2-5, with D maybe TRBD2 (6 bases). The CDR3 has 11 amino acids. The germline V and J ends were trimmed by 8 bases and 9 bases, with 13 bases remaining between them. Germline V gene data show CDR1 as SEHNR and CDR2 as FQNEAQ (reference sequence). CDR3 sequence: CASGRTGAQYF. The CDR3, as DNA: TGTGCCAGCGGCCGGACGGGGGCCCAGTACTTC.